The entry below gives a single TCR beta chain sequence along with its context. It was considered stable Graves' hyperthyroidism when ophthalmopathy did not progress within 18 months. Fresh peripheral blood, about 9.9 ml, yielded the PBMCs. The source of the sample is a study of T cells in Graves' hyperthyroidism and ophthalmopathy. The CDR3 consists of 19 residues. The junction had 7 bases not matched to a gene; V was cut back by 0 bases and J by 0 bases. Germline CDR1 and CDR2: SGHAT and FQNNGV. Researchers took RNA transcripts and amplified the TCR beta CDR3 regions from them. First-round RT-PCR of the TCR CDR3 relied on the HTBI primer set. TCRdb processed the multiplex PCR reads anew with MiXCR; each CDR3 protein has one entry. In the table there are just under 750,000 distinct CDR3 sequences, 30% to 40% of which are singletons.

The sample was blood. The genes are TRBV11-2 and TRBJ2-6; 8 bases match TRBD1. The receptor's source is a woman aged 40 to 55 with Graves' hyperthyroidism. CDR3 sequence reads: CASSLDSGQAGSGANVLTF. The CDR3 nucleotides are TGTGCCAGCAGCTTAGATTCGGGACAGGCGGGCTCTGGGGCCAACGTCCTGACTTTC.